This TCR beta chain was retrieved from a study of CD8 T cells in Susac syndrome. RNA was extracted with the RNeasy kit, and a quantity of about 0.45 to 1 ug was reverse transcribed using random hexamers. TCRdb reprocessed the immunoSEQ multiplex PCR reads with MiXCR, giving one entry per CDR3 protein. The table lists just under 150,000 distinct CDR3 sequences, 94% of them singletons, with around 0.08% in the top ten. This clonotype was found once. V dropped 8 bases and J dropped 0; count of bases not matched to a gene: 6. The V gene's germline CDR1 is SEHNR and CDR2 FQNEAQ (reference sequence). This CDR3 has 14 amino acids.

This chain connects TRBV7-9 to TRBJ1-1; 7 bases are a match to TRBD1. The sequence derives from a human donor in good health. The sample consisted of CD4+ T cells from PBMCs. This CDR3 reads CASHEQGMNTEAFF. Here the CDR3 DNA reads TGTGCCAGCCACGAACAGGGGATGAACACTGAAGCTTTCTTT.